The clone carrying this TCR beta chain was recorded a few times. Its target is not known. TCRdb reprocessed the reads via MiXCR and lists one record per CDR3 protein. The profile covers about 360,000 distinct CDR3 sequences, with 15% to 20% appearing a single time and approximately 10% taken by the ten largest. The sample originates from a study of T cell repertoires in cytomegalovirus infection. About the research overall: Indicated by public TCR beta signatures were CMV infection and matching HLA type. Regarding the study as a whole: CMV carriers having the relevant HLA were flagged by cumulative public TCR beta family frequency. In two of eight donors, the top clonotype was HLA-C-restricted CMV-specific.

The receptor comes from a human donor in good health (CMV status not recorded). Some clones in this sample may be carry-over from other donors' samples. Sequencing input: PBMCs.

The CDR3 DNA sequence: TGTGCCAGCAGCCAAATAGCTGGTCGTTACAATGAGCAGTTCTTC. It specifies CASSQIAGRYNEQFF. V and J are TRBV4-2 and TRBJ2-1; unclear D gene. Germline CDR1 reads LGHNA; CDR2 reads YNFKEQ. V shed 2 bases and J shed 4 bases, with 12 bases lying between them. The CDR3 is made up of 15 amino acids.